This T cell receptor beta chain stems from a study of control samples from healthy donors and cancer patients. This clone showed up just once. Assay: immunoSEQ multiplex PCR; the TCRdb copy retains only in-frame clones and omits some. Of roughly 100,000 clones in the sample, about 90% were seen once. With 2 bases removed from V and 4 bases from J, the gap between germline ends came to 9 bases. Germline CDR1 reads ENHRY; CDR2 reads SYGVKD. The CDR3 is 13 amino acids. The sample consisted of blood. The gene calls are TRBV10-3 and TRBJ2-7; tentatively, D is TRBD1 or TRBD2 (6 bases each). The TCR originated in a young woman in good health. This CDR3 is CAISEGGRYEQYF. In nucleotides, the CDR3 is TGTGCCATCAGTGAGGGGGGGCGGTACGAGCAGTACTTC.